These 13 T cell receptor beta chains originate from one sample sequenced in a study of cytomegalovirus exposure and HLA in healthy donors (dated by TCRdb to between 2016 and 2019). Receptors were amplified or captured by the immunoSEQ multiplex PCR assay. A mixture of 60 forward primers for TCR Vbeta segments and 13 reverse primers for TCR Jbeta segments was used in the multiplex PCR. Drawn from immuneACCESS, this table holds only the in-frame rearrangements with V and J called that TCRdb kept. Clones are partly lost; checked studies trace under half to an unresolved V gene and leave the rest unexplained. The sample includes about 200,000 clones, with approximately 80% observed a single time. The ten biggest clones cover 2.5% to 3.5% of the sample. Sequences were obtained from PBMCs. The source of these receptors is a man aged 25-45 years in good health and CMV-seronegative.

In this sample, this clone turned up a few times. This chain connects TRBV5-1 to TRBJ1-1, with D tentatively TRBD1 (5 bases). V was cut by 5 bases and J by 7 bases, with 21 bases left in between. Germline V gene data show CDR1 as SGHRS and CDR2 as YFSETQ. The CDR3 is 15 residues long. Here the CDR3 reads CASSSSGTPGGEAFF. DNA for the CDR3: TGCGCCAGCAGTTCCTCCGGGACCCCGGGAGGTGAAGCTTTCTTT.

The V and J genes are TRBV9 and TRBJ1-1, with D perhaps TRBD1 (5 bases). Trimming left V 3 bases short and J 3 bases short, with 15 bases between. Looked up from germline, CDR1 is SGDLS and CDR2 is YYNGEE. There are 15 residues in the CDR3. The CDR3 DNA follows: TGTGCCAGCAGCGCTGACAGCTTTTCTGACACTGAAGCTTTCTTT. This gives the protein CASSADSFSDTEAFF.

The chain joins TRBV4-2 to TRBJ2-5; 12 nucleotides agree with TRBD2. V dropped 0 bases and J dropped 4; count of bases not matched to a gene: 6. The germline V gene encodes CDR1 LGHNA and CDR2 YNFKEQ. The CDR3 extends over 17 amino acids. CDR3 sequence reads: CASSQDRSSGGAETQYF. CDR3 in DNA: TGTGCCAGCAGCCAAGATCGGTCTAGCGGGGGGGCAGAGACCCAGTACTTC.

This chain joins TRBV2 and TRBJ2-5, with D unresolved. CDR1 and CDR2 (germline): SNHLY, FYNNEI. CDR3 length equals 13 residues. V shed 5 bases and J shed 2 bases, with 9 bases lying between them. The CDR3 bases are TGTGCCAGCAGTCAGGAAAATCAAGAGACCCAGTACTTC. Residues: CASSQENQETQYF. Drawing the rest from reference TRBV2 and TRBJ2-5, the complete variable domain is EPEVTQTPSHQVTQMGQEVILRCVPISNHLYFYWYRQILGQKVEFLVSFYNNEISEKSEIFDDQFSVERPDGSNFTLKIRSTKLEDSAMYFCASSQENQETQYFGPGTRLLVL.

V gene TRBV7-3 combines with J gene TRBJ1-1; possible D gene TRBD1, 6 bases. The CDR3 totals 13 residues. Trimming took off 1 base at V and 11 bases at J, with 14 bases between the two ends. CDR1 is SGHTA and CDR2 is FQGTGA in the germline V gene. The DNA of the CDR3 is TGTGCCAGCAGCTTAATACCAGGGGATCGGGCTTTCTTT. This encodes CASSLIPGDRAFF.

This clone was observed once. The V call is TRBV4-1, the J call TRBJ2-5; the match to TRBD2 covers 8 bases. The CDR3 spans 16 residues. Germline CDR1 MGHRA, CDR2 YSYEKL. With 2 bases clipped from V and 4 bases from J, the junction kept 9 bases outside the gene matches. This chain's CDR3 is CASSQRDSGVLETQYF. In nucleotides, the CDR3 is TGCGCCAGCAGCCAACGGGATAGCGGGGTACTAGAGACCCAGTACTTC.

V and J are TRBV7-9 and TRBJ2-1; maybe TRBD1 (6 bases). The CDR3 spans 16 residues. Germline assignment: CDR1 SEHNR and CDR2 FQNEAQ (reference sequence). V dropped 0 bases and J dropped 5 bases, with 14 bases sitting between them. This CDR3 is CASSLAEGRGHNEQFF. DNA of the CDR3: TGTGCCAGCAGCTTAGCGGAAGGCAGGGGACACAATGAGCAGTTCTTC.

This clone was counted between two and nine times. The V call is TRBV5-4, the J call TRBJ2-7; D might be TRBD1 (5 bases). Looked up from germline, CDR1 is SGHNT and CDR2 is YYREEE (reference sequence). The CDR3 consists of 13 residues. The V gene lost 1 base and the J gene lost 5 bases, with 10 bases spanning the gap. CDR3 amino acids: CASSLPGMNEQYF. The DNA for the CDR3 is TGTGCCAGCAGCTTGCCAGGGATGAACGAGCAGTACTTC.

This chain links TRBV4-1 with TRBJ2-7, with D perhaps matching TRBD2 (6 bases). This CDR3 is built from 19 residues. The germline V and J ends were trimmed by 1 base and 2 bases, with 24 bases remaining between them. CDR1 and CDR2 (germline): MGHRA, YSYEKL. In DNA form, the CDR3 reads TGCGCCAGCAGCCAAGTTTTTCACAAGGAGCTAGCGTGGACCTACGAGCAGTACTTC. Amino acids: CASSQVFHKELAWTYEQYF.

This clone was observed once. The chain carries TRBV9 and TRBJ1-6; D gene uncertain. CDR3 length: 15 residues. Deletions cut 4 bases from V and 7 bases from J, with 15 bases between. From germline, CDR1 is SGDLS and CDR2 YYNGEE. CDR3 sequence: CASSRMREQNSPLHF. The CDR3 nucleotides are TGTGCCAGCAGCCGGATGAGGGAGCAGAATTCACCCCTCCACTTT.

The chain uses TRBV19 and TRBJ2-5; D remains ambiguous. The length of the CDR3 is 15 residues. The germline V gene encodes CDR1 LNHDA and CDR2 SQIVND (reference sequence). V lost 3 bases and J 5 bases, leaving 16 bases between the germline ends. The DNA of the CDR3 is TGTGCCAGTAGTATGCGTAGATCCGGGTTCGAGACCCAGTACTTC. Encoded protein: CASSMRRSGFETQYF.

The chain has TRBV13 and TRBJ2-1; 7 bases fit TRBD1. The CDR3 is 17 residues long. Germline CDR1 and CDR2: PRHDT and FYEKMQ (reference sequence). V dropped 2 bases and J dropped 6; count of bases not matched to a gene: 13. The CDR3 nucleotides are TGTGCCAGCAGCTTATGGGGAGAGGGGGCCCTACCCAATGAGCAGTTCTTC. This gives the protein CASSLWGEGALPNEQFF.

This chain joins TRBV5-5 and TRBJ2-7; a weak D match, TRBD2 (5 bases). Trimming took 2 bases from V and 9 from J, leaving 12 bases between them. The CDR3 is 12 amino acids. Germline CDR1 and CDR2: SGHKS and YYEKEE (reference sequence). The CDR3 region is CASSLGLGVQYF. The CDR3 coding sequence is TGTGCCAGCAGCTTAGGACTCGGGGTGCAGTACTTC.